The clone carrying this T cell receptor (beta chain) was seen a handful of times. TCRdb reanalysed the RACE reads using MiXCR and keeps one entry per CDR3 protein. Here the sample spans 330,000 or so distinct CDR3 sequences, roughly 6.3% being singletons. The V end was cut by 6 bases, the J end by 4 bases, with 21 bases between. The germline CDR1 and CDR2 sequences are MGHRA and YSYEKL. This CDR3 contains 16 residues. Specified time point: patch test 2, 6 weeks after DPC sensitization. The treatment denotes: therapeutic diphenylcyclopropenone sensitization with weekly scalp DPC. These data originate in a study of human T cells and chemical hapten exposure.

This TCR derives from a woman younger than 30 with alopecia areata. Some clones in this sample may be carry-over from other donors' samples. The sample consisted of whole blood, taken in connection with sensitization to the hapten diphenylcyclopropenone (DPC). The J gene is TRBJ1-1, the V gene TRBV4-1; D is perhaps TRBD1 (5 bases). CDR3 in DNA: TGCGCCAGCAGGGGCGGTAGGAGGAATCAGGGCACTGAAGCTTTCTTT. It is translated as CASRGGRRNQGTEAFF.